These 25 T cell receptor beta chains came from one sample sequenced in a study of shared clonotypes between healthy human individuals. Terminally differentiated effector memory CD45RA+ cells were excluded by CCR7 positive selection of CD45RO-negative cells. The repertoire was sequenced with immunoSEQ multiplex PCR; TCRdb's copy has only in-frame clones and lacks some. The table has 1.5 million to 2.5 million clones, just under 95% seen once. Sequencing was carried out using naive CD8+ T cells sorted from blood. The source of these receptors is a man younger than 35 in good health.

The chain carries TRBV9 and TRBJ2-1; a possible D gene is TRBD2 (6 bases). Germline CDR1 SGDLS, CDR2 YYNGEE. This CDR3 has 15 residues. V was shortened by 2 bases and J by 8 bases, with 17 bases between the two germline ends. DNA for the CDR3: TGTGCCAGCAGCGTTGGCCTAGCGTTGGGCGATGAGCAGTTCTTC. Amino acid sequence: CASSVGLALGDEQFF.

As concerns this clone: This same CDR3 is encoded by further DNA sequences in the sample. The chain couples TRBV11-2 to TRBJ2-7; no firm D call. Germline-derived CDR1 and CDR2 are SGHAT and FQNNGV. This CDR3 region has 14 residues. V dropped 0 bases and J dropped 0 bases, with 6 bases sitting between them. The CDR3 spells CASSLERYSYEQYF. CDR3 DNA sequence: TGTGCCAGCAGCTTAGAACGGTACTCCTACGAGCAGTACTTC. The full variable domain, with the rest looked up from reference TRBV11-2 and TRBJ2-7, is EAGVAQSPRYKIIEKRQSVAFWCNPISGHATLYWYQQILGQGPKLLIQFQNNGVVDDSQLPKDRFSAERLKGVDSTLKIQPAKLEDSAVYLCASSLERYSYEQYFGPGTRLTVT.

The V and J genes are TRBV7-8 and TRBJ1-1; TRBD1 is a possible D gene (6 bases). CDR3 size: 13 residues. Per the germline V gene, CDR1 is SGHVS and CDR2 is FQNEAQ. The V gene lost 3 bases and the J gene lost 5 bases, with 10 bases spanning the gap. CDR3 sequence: CASSLPGVTEAFF. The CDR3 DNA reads TGTGCCAGCAGCTTGCCAGGGGTTACTGAAGCTTTCTTT.

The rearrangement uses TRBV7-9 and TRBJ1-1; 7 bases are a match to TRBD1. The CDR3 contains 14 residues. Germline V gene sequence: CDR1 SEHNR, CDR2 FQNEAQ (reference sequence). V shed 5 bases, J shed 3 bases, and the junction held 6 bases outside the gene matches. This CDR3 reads CASSGRTGDTEAFF. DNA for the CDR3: TGTGCCAGCAGCGGAAGGACAGGCGACACTGAAGCTTTCTTT.

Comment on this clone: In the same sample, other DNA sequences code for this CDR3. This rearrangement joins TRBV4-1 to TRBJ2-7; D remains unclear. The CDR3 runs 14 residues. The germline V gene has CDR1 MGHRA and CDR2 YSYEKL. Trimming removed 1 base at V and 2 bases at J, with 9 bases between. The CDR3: CASSQGQAAYEQYF. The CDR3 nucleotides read TGCGCCAGCAGCCAAGGGCAGGCGGCCTACGAGCAGTACTTC.

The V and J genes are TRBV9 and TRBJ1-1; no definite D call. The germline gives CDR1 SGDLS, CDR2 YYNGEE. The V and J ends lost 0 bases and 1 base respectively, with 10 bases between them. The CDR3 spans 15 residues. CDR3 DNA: TGTGCCAGCAGCGTAGGGTGGGCAGGGAACACTGAAGCTTTCTTT. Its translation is CASSVGWAGNTEAFF.

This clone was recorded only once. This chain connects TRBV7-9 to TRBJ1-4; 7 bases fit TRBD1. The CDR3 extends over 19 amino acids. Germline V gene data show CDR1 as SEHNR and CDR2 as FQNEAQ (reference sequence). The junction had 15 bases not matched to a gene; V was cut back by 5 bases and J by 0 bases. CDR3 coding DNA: TGTGCCAGCAGCACCTTCGACAGGGATATAGCGCCAACTAATGAAAAACTGTTTTTT. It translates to CASSTFDRDIAPTNEKLFF.

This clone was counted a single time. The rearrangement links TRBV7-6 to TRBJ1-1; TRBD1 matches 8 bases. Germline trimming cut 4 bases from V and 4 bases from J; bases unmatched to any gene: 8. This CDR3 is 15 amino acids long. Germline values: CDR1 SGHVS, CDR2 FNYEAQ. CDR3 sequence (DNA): TGTGCCAGCAGCTCAAGCGGACAGGGTTTCACTGAAGCTTTCTTT. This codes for CASSSSGQGFTEAFF.

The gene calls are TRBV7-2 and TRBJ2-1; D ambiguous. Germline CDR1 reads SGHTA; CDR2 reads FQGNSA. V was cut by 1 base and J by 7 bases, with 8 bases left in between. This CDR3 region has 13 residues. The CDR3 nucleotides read TGTGCCAGCAGCTTAGAATTAGGGAATGAGCAGTTCTTC. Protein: CASSLELGNEQFF.

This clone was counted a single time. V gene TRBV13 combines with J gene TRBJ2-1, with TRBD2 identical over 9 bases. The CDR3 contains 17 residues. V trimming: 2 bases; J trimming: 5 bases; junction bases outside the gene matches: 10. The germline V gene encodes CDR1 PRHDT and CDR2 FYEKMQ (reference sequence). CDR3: CASSLNPGLAPHNEQFF. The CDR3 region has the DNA TGTGCCAGCAGCTTAAACCCTGGACTAGCGCCCCACAATGAGCAGTTCTTC.

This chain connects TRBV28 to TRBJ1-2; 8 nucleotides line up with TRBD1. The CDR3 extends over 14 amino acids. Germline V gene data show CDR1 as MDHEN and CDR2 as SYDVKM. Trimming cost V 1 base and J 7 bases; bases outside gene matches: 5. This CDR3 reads CASSLLGRGPGYTF. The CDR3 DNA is TGTGCCAGCAGTTTATTGGGCAGGGGGCCTGGCTACACCTTC.

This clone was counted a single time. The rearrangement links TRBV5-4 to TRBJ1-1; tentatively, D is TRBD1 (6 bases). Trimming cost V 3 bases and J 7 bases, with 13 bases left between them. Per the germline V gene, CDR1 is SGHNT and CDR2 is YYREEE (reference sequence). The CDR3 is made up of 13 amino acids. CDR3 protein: CASSWPGAVEAFF. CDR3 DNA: TGTGCCAGCAGCTGGCCAGGGGCGGTTGAAGCTTTCTTT.

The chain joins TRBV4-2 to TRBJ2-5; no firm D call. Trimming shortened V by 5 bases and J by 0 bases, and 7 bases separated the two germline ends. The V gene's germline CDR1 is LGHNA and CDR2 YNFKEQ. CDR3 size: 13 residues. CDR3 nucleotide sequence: TGTGCCAGCAGCGAACGGTACCAAGAGACCCAGTACTTC. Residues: CASSERYQETQYF.

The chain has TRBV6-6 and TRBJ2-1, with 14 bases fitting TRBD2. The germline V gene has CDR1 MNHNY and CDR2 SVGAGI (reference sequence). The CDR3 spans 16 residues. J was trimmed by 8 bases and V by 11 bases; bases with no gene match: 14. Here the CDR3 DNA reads TGTGCCTCTTCCGGGACTAGCGGGAGTGGATATCATGAGCAGTTCTTC. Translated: CASSGTSGSGYHEQFF.

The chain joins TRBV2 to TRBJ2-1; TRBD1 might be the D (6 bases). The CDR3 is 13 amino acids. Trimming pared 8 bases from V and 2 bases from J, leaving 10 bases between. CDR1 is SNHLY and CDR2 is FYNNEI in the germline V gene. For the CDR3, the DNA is TGTGCCAGCGGACAGACAGCCTACAATGAGCAGTTCTTC. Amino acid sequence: CASGQTAYNEQFF.

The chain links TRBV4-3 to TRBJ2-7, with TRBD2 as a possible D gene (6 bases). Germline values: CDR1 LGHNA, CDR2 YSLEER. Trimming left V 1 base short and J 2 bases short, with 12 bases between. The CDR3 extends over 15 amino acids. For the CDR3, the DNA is TGCGCCAGCAGCCAAGGGCTAGCGTTAACCTACGAGCAGTACTTC. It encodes CASSQGLALTYEQYF.

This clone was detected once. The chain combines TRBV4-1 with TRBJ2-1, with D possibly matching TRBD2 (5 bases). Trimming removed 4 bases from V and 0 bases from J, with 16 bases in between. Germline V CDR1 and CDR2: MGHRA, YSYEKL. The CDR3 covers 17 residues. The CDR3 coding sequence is TGCGCCAGCAGCCCCTGGCCGGAAGGGAGCTCCTACAATGAGCAGTTCTTC. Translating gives CASSPWPEGSSYNEQFF.

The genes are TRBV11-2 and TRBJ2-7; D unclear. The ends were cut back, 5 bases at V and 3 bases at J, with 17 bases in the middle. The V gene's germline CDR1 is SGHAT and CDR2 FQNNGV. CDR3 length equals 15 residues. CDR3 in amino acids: CASSRHLTDSYEQYF. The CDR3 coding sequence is TGTGCCAGCAGCCGCCACCTGACGGATAGCTACGAGCAGTACTTC.

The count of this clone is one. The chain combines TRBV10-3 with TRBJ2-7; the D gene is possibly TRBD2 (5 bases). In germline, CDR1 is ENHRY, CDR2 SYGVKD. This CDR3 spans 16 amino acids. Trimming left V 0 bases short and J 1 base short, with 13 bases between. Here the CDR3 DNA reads TGTGCCATCAGTGAGTCTGAGGGTTTGGTATCCTACGAGCAGTACTTC. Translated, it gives CAISESEGLVSYEQYF.

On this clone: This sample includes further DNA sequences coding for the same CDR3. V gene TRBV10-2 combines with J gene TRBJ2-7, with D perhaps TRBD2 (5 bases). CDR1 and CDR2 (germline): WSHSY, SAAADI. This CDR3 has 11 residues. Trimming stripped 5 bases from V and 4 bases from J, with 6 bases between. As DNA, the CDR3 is TGCGCCAGCAGTTCGGGGTACGAGCAGTACTTC. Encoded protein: CASSSGYEQYF.

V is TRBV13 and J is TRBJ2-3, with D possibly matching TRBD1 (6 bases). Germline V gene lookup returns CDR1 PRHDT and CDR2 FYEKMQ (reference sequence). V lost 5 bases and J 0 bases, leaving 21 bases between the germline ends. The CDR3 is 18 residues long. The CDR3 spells CASSPRDTLGSSTDTQYF. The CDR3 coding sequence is TGTGCCAGCAGCCCTCGGGACACCTTGGGATCTAGCACAGATACGCAGTATTTT.

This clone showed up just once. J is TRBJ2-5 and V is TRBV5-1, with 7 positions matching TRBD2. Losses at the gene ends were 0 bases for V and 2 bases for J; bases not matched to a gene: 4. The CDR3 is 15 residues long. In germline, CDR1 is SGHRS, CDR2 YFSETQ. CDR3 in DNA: TGCGCCAGCAGCTTGGGATGGCGGGAGCAAGAGACCCAGTACTTC. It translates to CASSLGWREQETQYF.

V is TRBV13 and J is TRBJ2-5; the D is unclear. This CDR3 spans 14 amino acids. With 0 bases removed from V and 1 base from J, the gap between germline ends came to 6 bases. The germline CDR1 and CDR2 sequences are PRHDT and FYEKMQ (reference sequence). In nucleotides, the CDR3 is TGTGCCAGCAGCTTAGGCCGCCCCCAAGAGACCCAGTACTTC. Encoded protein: CASSLGRPQETQYF.

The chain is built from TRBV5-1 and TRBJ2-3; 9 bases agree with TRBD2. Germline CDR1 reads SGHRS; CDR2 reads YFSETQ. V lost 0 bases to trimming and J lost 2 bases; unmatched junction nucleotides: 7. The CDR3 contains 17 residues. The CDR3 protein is CASSLASAGGITDTQYF. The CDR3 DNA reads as TGCGCCAGCAGCTTGGCCAGTGCGGGAGGGATCACAGATACGCAGTATTTT.

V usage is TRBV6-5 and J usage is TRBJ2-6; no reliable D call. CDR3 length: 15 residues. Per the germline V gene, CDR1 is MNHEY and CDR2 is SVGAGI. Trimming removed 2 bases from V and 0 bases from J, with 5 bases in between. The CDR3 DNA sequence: TGTGCCAGCAGTTACGAGCCCTCTGGGGCCAACGTCCTGACTTTC. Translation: CASSYEPSGANVLTF.